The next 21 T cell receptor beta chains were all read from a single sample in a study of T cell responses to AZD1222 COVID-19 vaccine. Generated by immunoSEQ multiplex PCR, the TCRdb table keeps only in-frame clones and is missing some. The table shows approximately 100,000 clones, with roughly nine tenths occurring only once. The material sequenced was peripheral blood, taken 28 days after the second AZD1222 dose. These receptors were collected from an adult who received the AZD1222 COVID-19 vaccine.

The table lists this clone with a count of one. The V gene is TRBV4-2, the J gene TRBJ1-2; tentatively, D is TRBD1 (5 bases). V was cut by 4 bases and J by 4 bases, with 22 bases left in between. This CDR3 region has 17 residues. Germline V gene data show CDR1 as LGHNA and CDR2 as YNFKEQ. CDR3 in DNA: TGTGCCAGCAGCCCCGACGGGGCCGGGGAGGAGGCCTATGGCTACACCTTC. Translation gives CASSPDGAGEEAYGYTF.

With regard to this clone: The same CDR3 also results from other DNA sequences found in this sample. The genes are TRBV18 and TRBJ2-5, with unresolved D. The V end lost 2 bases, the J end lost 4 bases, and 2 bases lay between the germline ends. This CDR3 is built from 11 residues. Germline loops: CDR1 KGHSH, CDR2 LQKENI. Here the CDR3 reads CASSPGETQYF. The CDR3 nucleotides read TGTGCCAGCTCACCAGGAGAGACCCAGTACTTC.

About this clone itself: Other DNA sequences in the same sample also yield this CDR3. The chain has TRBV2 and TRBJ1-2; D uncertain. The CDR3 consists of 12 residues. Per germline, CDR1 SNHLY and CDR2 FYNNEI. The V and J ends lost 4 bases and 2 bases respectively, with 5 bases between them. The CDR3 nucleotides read TGTGCCAGCAGTGCCGGCAACTATGGCTACACCTTC. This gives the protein CASSAGNYGYTF.

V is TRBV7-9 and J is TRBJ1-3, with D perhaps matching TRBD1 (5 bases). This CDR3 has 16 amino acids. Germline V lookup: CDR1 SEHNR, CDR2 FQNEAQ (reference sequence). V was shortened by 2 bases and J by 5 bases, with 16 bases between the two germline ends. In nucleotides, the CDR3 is TGTGCCAGCAGCTTATTCGAGTCAGGGAGGAGAAACACCATATATTTT. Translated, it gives CASSLFESGRRNTIYF. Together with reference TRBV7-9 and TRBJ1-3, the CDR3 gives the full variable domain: DTGVSQNPRHKITKRGQNVTFRCDPISEHNRLYWYRQTLGQGPEFLTYFQNEAQLEKSRLLSDRFSAERPKGSFSTLEIQRTEQGDSAMYLCASSLFESGRRNTIYFGEGSWLTVV.

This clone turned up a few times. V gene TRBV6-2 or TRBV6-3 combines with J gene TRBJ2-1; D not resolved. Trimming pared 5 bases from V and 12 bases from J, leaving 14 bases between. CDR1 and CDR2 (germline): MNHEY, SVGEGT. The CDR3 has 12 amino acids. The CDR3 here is CASSPGDERQFF. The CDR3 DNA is TGTGCCAGCAGTCCAGGCGACGAACGGCAGTTCTTC.

The CDR3 protein is CASSFTGAYEQYF. CDR3 sequence (DNA): TGTGCCAGCAGCTTTACAGGGGCCTACGAGCAGTACTTC. The V gene is TRBV9, the J gene TRBJ2-7; TRBD1 matches at 7 bases. Germline V gene lookup returns CDR1 SGDLS and CDR2 YYNGEE. The V and J ends lost 4 bases and 2 bases, in that order; junction bases with no gene match: 3. The CDR3 length is 13 residues.

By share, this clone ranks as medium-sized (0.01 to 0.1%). The CDR3: CASRADGAFF. For the CDR3, the DNA is TGTGCCAGCAGGGCCGACGGAGCTTTCTTT. This chain uses TRBV6-7 with TRBJ1-1; unclear D gene. TRBV6-7 is an open reading frame whose function is uncertain. CDR3 length: 10 residues. V dropped 6 bases and J dropped 10 bases, with 9 bases sitting between them.

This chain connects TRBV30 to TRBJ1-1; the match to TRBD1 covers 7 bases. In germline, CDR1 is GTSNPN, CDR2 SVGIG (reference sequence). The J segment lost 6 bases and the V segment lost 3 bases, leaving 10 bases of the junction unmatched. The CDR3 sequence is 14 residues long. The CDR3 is CAWRSAGGIPEAFF. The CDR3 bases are TGTGCCTGGAGGTCAGCAGGGGGAATCCCTGAAGCTTTCTTT.

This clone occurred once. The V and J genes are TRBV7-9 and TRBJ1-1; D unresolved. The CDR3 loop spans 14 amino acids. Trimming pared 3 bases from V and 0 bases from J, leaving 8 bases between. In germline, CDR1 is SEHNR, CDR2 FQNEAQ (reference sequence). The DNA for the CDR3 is TGTGCCAGCAGCTTTGGGGAGGTGAACACTGAAGCTTTCTTT. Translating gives CASSFGEVNTEAFF.

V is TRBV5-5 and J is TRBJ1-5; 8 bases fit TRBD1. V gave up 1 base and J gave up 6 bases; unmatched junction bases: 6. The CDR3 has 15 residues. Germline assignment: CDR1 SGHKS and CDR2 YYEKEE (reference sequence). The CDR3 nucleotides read TGTGCCAGCAGCTTGTTAGCAGGGGGCGGTCAGCCCCAGCATTTT. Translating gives CASSLLAGGGQPQHF.

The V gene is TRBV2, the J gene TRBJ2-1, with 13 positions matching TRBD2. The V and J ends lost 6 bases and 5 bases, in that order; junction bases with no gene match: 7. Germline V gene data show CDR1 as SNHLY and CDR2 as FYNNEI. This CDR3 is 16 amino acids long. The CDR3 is CASSHTGTSGDNEQFF. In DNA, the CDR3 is TGTGCCAGCAGCCACACCGGGACTAGCGGGGACAATGAGCAGTTCTTC.

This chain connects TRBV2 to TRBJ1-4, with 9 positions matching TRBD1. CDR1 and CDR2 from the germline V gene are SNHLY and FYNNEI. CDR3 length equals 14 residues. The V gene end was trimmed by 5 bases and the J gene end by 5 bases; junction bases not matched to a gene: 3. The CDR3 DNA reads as TGTGCCAGCAGTCTGGACAGGGGAAATGAAAAACTGTTTTTT. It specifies CASSLDRGNEKLFF.

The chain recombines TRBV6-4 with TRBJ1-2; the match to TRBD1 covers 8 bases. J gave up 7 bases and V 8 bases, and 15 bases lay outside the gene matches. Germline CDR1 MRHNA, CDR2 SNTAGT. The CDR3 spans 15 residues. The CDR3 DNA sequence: TGTGCCAGCCGAGGTACCGGGACAGGTTTTGGTGGCTACACCTTC. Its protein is CASRGTGTGFGGYTF.

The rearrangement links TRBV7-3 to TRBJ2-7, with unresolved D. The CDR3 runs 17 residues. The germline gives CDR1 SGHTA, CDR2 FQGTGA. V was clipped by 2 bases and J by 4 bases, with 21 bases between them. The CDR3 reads CASSLLTSCRIYYEQYF. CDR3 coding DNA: TGTGCCAGCAGCTTACTCACGTCTTGCCGCATTTATTACGAGCAGTACTTC.

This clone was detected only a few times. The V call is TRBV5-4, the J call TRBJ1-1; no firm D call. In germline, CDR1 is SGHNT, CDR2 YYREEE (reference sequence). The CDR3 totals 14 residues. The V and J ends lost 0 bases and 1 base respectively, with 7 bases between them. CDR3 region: CASSLDWRNTEAFF. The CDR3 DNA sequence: TGTGCCAGCAGCTTGGATTGGAGGAACACTGAAGCTTTCTTT.

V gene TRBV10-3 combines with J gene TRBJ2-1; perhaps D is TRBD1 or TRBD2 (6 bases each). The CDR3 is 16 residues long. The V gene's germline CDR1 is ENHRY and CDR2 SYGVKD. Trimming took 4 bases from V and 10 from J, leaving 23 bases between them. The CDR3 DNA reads TGTGCCATCAGTGCCCCTGGTGGAGGGGGAGCCTCAGAGCAGTTCTTC. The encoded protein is CAISAPGGGGASEQFF.

In DNA form, the CDR3 reads TGCGCCAGCAGCGTTAGCGGGAGGGCCGGGTACGAGCAGTACTTC. This encodes CASSVSGRAGYEQYF. This chain uses TRBV5-1 with TRBJ2-7, with TRBD2 matching over 11 bases. The CDR3 totals 15 residues. The germline CDR1 and CDR2 sequences are SGHRS and YFSETQ. Trimming at V came to 4 bases and at J to 4 bases, leaving 7 bases not matched to a gene.

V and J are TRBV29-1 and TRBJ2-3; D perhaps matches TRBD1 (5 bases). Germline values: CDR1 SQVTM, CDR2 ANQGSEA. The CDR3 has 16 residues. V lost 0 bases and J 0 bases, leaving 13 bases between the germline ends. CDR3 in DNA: TGCAGCGTTGAAGATCCTGTGGGGCTGAGCACAGATACGCAGTATTTT. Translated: CSVEDPVGLSTDTQYF.

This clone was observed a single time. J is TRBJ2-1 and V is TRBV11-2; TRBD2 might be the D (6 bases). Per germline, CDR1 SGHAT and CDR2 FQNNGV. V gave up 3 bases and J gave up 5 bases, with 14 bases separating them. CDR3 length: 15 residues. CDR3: CASSFRGLGNNEQFF. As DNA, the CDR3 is TGTGCCAGCAGCTTCCGGGGACTGGGAAACAATGAGCAGTTCTTC.

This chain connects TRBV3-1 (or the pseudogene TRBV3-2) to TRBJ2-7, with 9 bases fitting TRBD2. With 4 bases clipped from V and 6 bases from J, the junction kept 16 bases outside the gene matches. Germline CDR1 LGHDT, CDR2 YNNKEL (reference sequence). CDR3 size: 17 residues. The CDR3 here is CASSRTLGGSGRSEQYF. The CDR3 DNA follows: TGTGCCAGCAGCCGAACTTTGGGGGGTAGCGGGAGATCCGAGCAGTACTTC.

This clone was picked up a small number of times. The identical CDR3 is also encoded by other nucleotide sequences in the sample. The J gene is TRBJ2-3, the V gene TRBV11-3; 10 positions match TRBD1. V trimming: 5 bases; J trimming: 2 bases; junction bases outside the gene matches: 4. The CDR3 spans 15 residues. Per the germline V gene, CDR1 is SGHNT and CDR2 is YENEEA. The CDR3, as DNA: TGTGCCAGCAGCCCAAGACAGGGGGCCACAGATACGCAGTATTTT. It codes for CASSPRQGATDTQYF. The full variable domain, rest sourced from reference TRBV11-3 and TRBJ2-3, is EAGVVQSPRYKIIEKKQPVAFWCNPISGHNTLYWYLQNLGQGPELLIRYENEEAVDDSQLPKDRFSAERLKGVDSTLKIQPAELGDSAVYLCASSPRQGATDTQYFGPGTRLTVL.